These 21 T cell receptor beta chains were all obtained from the same sample, sequenced in a study. One entry per CDR3 protein, called by TCRdb with MiXCR from the 5' RACE reads. The sample records about 4,900 distinct CDR3 sequences, under 85% being singletons. Treg sorting used a CD4+CD25+CD127-/low gate. Source material: Tregs sorted from blood. The receptors here all came from a female donor with breast cancer.

The chain has TRBV4-2 and TRBJ2-1; D possibly corresponds to TRBD1 (6 bases). This CDR3 has 17 residues. The germline V gene encodes CDR1 LGHNA and CDR2 YNFKEQ. V shed 3 bases and J shed 2 bases, with 17 bases lying between them. The CDR3 nucleotides read TGTGCCAGCAGCCAGGTGACAAGAGGGGGACCCTACAATGAGCAGTTCTTC. Protein product: CASSQVTRGGPYNEQFF.

A few counts support this clonotype. V is TRBV7-9 and J is TRBJ1-5; 7 positions agree with TRBD1. This CDR3 has 13 amino acids. Germline V gene sequence: CDR1 SEHNR, CDR2 FQNEAQ (reference sequence). V lost 5 bases to trimming and J lost 2 bases; unmatched junction nucleotides: 0. As DNA, the CDR3 is TGTGCCAGCAGCGGACAGGGCAATCAGCCCCAGCATTTT. Its translation: CASSGQGNQPQHF.

This chain connects TRBV6-5 to TRBJ2-2; D possibly corresponds to TRBD1 (5 bases). The CDR3 totals 15 residues. Germline V lookup: CDR1 MNHEY, CDR2 SVGAGI. Trimming stripped 6 bases from V and 6 bases from J, with 17 bases between. This chain's CDR3 is CASSHGQGFPGELFF. The CDR3 region has the DNA TGTGCCAGCAGCCACGGGCAGGGCTTTCCCGGGGAGCTGTTTTTT.

J is TRBJ2-7 and V is TRBV4-1; TRBD2 agrees at 9 bases. V shed 1 base and J 12 bases; nucleotides not matched to a gene: 4. Per germline, CDR1 MGHRA and CDR2 YSYEKL. The CDR3 extends over 12 amino acids. The CDR3 nucleotides read TGCGCCAGCAGCCAAGGTGGGACTAGCATGTACTTC. This translates into CASSQGGTSMYF.

The chain combines TRBV30 with TRBJ1-1, with TRBD1 as a possible D gene (6 bases). This CDR3 is built from 12 residues. Germline V gives CDR1 GTSNPN, CDR2 SVGIG (reference sequence). Trimming stripped 8 bases from V and 1 base from J, with 11 bases between. CDR3 coding DNA: TGTGCCAGCACGACAGGGAACACTGAAGCTTTCTTT. Translating it yields CASTTGNTEAFF.

The V gene is TRBV29-1, the J gene TRBJ1-2; D may be TRBD1 (6 bases). Germline CDR1 and CDR2: SQVTM and ANQGSEA. There are 13 residues in the CDR3. V dropped 0 bases and J dropped 2 bases, with 7 bases sitting between them. In DNA form, the CDR3 reads TGCAGCGTTGAAGATGGACAGAACTATGGCTACACCTTC. The encoded protein is CSVEDGQNYGYTF.

V gene TRBV12-3 or TRBV12-4 combines with J gene TRBJ2-1, with TRBD2 identical over 7 bases. The CDR3 extends over 14 amino acids. V lost 1 base and J lost 7; bases outside the gene matches: 4. CDR3 sequence: CASSLESGGNEQFF. The CDR3 bases are TGTGCCAGCAGTTTAGAGTCGGGGGGTAATGAGCAGTTCTTC.

In DNA form, the CDR3 reads TGTGCCAGCAGTCTCCGGGACAGACCAAACAATGAGCAGTTCTTC. The encoded protein is CASSLRDRPNNEQFF. The chain combines TRBV7-3 with TRBJ2-1; TRBD1 matches at 7 bases. The CDR3 covers 15 residues. The V gene end was trimmed by 6 bases and the J gene end by 5 bases; junction bases not matched to a gene: 10. Germline CDR1 and CDR2: SGHTA and FQGTGA.

Only a few counts were recorded for this clonotype. This CDR3 is CSVLYSSYEQYF. DNA of the CDR3: TGCAGCGTTCTATACAGCTCCTACGAGCAGTACTTC. The chain couples TRBV29-1 to TRBJ2-7, with D unclear. From germline, CDR1 is SQVTM and CDR2 ANQGSEA. This CDR3 contains 12 residues. The V gene lost 5 bases and the J gene lost 0 bases, with 8 bases spanning the gap.

This clonotype came up once. The chain has TRBV29-1 and TRBJ2-7; no clear D. This CDR3 has 12 residues. Trimming shortened V by 0 bases and J by 6 bases, and 9 bases separated the two germline ends. Germline loops: CDR1 SQVTM, CDR2 ANQGSEA. The CDR3 region is CSVEDLRAEQYF. In nucleotides, the CDR3 is TGCAGCGTTGAAGATCTAAGGGCCGAGCAGTACTTC.

The chain recombines TRBV29-1 with TRBJ1-1; D gene ambiguous. Germline lookup yields CDR1 SQVTM and CDR2 ANQGSEA. Trimming stripped 6 bases from V and 1 base from J, with 9 bases between. This CDR3 has 12 residues. The DNA of the CDR3 is TGCAGCGTCCTGGGCCCGAACACTGAAGCTTTCTTT. It yields the protein CSVLGPNTEAFF.

The chain has TRBV11-2 and TRBJ2-1; D may match TRBD1 or TRBD2 (5 bases each). Germline V CDR1 and CDR2: SGHAT, FQNNGV. Trimming left V 1 base short and J 3 bases short, with 10 bases between. This CDR3 is built from 15 residues. Written as DNA, the CDR3 is TGTGCCAGCAGCTTAGGGGACCGGGACTACAATGAGCAGTTCTTC. Protein product: CASSLGDRDYNEQFF. Based on the CDR3 plus reference TRBV11-2 and TRBJ2-1, the full variable domain is EAGVAQSPRYKIIEKRQSVAFWCNPISGHATLYWYQQILGQGPKLLIQFQNNGVVDDSQLPKDRFSAERLKGVDSTLKIQPAKLEDSAVYLCASSLGDRDYNEQFFGPGTRLTVL.

The rearrangement joins TRBV5-6 to TRBJ1-1; 8 bases are shared with TRBD1. V shed 3 bases and J 3 bases; nucleotides not matched to a gene: 1. The CDR3 length is 13 residues. CDR1 and CDR2 (germline): SGHDT, YYEEEE. The DNA for the CDR3 is TGTGCCAGCAGCTCGGACAGGGACACTGAAGCTTTCTTT. Protein sequence: CASSSDRDTEAFF.

The genes are TRBV11-2 and TRBJ2-2; D gene ambiguous. Germline-derived CDR1 and CDR2 are SGHAT and FQNNGV. Trimming left V 5 bases short and J 6 bases short, with 10 bases between. This CDR3 spans 13 amino acids. This CDR3 is CASSPYLSGELFF. In DNA, the CDR3 is TGTGCCAGCAGCCCGTACCTCTCCGGGGAGCTGTTTTTT.

This clonotype was picked up one time. The CDR3 DNA reads as TGTGCCAGCAGTAACAGGGGTAAGAGCAATCAGCCCCAGCATTTT. It specifies CASSNRGKSNQPQHF. The chain couples TRBV27 to TRBJ1-5; 7 nucleotides align to TRBD1. CDR1 MNHEY and CDR2 SMNVEV come from the germline V gene (reference sequence). V gave up 5 bases and J gave up 1 base; unmatched junction bases: 5. This CDR3 contains 15 residues.

This clonotype has just one count. The chain links TRBV7-3 to TRBJ2-3, with 9 nucleotides matching TRBD2. Germline CDR1 and CDR2: SGHTA and FQGTGA. The CDR3 loop spans 16 amino acids. V shed 4 bases, J shed 0 bases, and the junction held 5 bases outside the gene matches. CDR3 sequence (DNA): TGTGCCAGCAGCTCCGGACTAGCGACTAGCACAGATACGCAGTATTTT. Protein sequence: CASSSGLATSTDTQYF.

The chain joins TRBV4-1 to TRBJ1-1; D ambiguous. V was shortened by 3 bases and J by 6 bases, with 8 bases between the two germline ends. Germline assignment: CDR1 MGHRA and CDR2 YSYEKL. The CDR3 extends over 12 amino acids. The CDR3 DNA reads as TGCGCCAGCAGCCAGGGTCGGTCTGAAGCTTTCTTT. As protein: CASSQGRSEAFF.

The V gene is TRBV5-1, the J gene TRBJ2-1; 14 bases are a match to TRBD2. Per the germline V gene, CDR1 is SGHRS and CDR2 is YFSETQ. The V gene end was trimmed by 4 bases and the J gene end by 6 bases; junction bases not matched to a gene: 6. The CDR3 is made up of 16 amino acids. The CDR3: CASSTLGTSGSNEQFF. CDR3 nucleotide sequence: TGCGCCAGCAGCACCCTCGGGACTAGCGGGAGCAATGAGCAGTTCTTC.

This clonotype was seen a handful of times. V gene TRBV5-5 combines with J gene TRBJ2-3; 9 bases line up with TRBD2. This CDR3 is built from 14 residues. From germline, CDR1 is SGHKS and CDR2 YYEKEE (reference sequence). The junction had 4 bases not matched to a gene; V was cut back by 6 bases and J by 2 bases. The CDR3 here is CASKAGGITDTQYF. DNA for the CDR3: TGTGCCAGCAAAGCGGGGGGTATCACAGATACGCAGTATTTT.

The chain joins TRBV6-5 to TRBJ2-6; D is uncertain. Germline lookup yields CDR1 MNHEY and CDR2 SVGAGI. This CDR3 contains 13 residues. V was cut by 6 bases and J by 2 bases, with 5 bases left in between. The CDR3 here is CASRETGANVLTF. The DNA of the CDR3 is TGTGCCAGCAGGGAAACTGGGGCCAACGTCCTGACTTTC.

The chain recombines TRBV20-1 with TRBJ2-1; 15 bases are shared with TRBD2. This CDR3 contains 19 residues. The V segment lost 6 bases and the J segment 4 bases; nucleotides outside the gene matches: 16. Germline V gives CDR1 DFQATT, CDR2 SNEGSKA (reference sequence). The CDR3 nucleotides are TGCAGTGCCAGGACTAGGACTAGCGGGAGGGCCGGTTATTACAATGAGCAGTTCTTC. Translated: CSARTRTSGRAGYYNEQFF.